This is a list of T cell receptor beta chains from one sample in a study of T cells in Graves' hyperthyroidism and ophthalmopathy. A single record per CDR3 protein comes from TCRdb applying MiXCR to the multiplex PCR reads. The sample shows under 250,000 distinct CDR3 sequences, around a sixth of them seen only once. Sequenced material: blood. The receptors derive from a woman aged 45-59 years with Graves' hyperthyroidism. Both conserved end residues are part of each CDR3. D genes are given only for firm matches. Not all rows give a size; the values are once, few, many and, for expanded clones, a class.

>TRBV28|TRBD1|few|TRBJ1-2
CASRRDSLSYGYTF
TGTGCCAGCAGGCGGGACAGTCTTAGCTATGGCTACACCTTC
>TRBV25-1|.|many|TRBJ1-1
CASSATGGLDGLEAFF
TGTGCCAGCAGTGCTACAGGCGGCCTGGACGGCCTGGAAGCTTTCTTT
>TRBV5-1|TRBD2|.|TRBJ2-5
CASSLTSGRAVKTQYF
TGCGCCAGCAGCTTGACTAGCGGGAGGGCCGTGAAGACCCAGTACTTC
>TRBV10-1|TRBD1|.|TRBJ2-5
CASSDRQGEETQYF
TGCGCCAGCAGTGACCGACAGGGTGAAGAGACCCAGTACTTC
>TRBV12-3/TRBV12-4|.|many|TRBJ2-1
CASSPRSLYNEQFF
TGTGCCAGCAGCCCCCGCAGCCTCTACAATGAGCAGTTCTTC
>TRBV20-1|TRBD2|many|TRBJ2-3
CSARDLRVAGASDTQYF
TGCAGTGCTAGAGATCTGAGGGTAGCGGGAGCTTCAGATACGCAGTATTTT
>TRBV12-3/TRBV12-4|.|many|TRBJ2-3
CASSLVISDTQYF
TGTGCCAGCAGTTTAGTGATATCAGATACGCAGTATTTT
>TRBV15|.|many|TRBJ2-3
CATSSPGTPFTDTQYF
TGTGCCACCAGCAGTCCCGGGACACCTTTCACAGATACGCAGTATTTT
>TRBV5-1|.|.|TRBJ2-7
CASSFREDGYEQYF
TGCGCCAGCAGCTTCAGAGAAGACGGATACGAGCAGTACTTC
>TRBV6-1|.|.|TRBJ2-1
CASRGYYNEQFF
TGTGCCAGCAGAGGGTACTACAATGAGCAGTTCTTC
>TRBV12-5|.|many|TRBJ2-1
CASGLQRFSYNEQFF
TGTGCTAGTGGTTTGCAGCGTTTCTCCTACAATGAGCAGTTCTTC
>TRBV7-7|TRBD1|many|TRBJ2-3
CASSYLPDRGSDTQYF
TGTGCTAGCAGCTATCTCCCTGACAGGGGATCAGATACGCAGTATTTT
>TRBV30|.|.|TRBJ1-1
CARVERDYSPFF
TGTGCCCGAGTGGAAAGGGACTACAGCCCTTTCTTT
>TRBV9|.|few|TRBJ2-7
CASSGDTYEQYF
TGTGCCAGCAGCGGGGATACCTACGAGCAGTACTTC
>TRBV4-1|.|.|TRBJ2-2
CASSQGGRELFF
TGCGCCAGCAGCCAAGGGGGGCGGGAGCTGTTTTTT
>TRBV11-3|TRBD2|many|TRBJ2-7
CASSPGLAGPDYEQYF
TGTGCCAGCAGTCCGGGGCTAGCGGGACCCGACTACGAGCAGTACTTC
>TRBV27|.|many|TRBJ1-5
CASSLSNSNQPQHF
TGTGCCAGCAGTTTATCGAACAGCAATCAGCCCCAGCATTTT
>TRBV27|TRBD1|many|TRBJ2-7
CASSLSGQGTNEQYF
TGTGCCAGCAGTTTATCGGGACAGGGGACGAACGAGCAGTACTTC
>TRBV4-1|.|many|TRBJ2-3
CASSQGPGLVRDTQYF
TGCGCCAGCAGCCAAGGCCCCGGCCTCGTGAGAGATACGCAGTATTTT
>TRBV28|.|many|TRBJ1-2
CASSLRTDTYGYTF
TGTGCCAGCAGTTTGCGGACAGATACCTATGGCTACACCTTC
>TRBV7-9|TRBD1|few|TRBJ1-1
CASSLQGQVDTEAFF
TGTGCCAGCAGCTTGCAAGGACAGGTGGACACTGAAGCTTTCTTT
>TRBV7-9|.|.|TRBJ1-2
CASSFMEFYGYTF
TGTGCCAGCAGCTTTATGGAATTCTATGGCTACACCTTC
>TRBV7-8|TRBD2|many|TRBJ2-1
CASSLLTAGGGEQFF
TGTGCCAGCAGCTTATTGACGGCGGGGGGCGGGGAGCAGTTCTTC
>TRBV27|.|many|TRBJ1-2
CASSFRGNYGYTF
TGTGCCAGCAGCTTTAGAGGAAACTATGGCTACACCTTC
>TRBV19|TRBD1|many|TRBJ1-1
CASSVDRGREAFF
TGTGCCAGTAGTGTCGACAGGGGGCGAGAAGCTTTCTTT
>TRBV12-3/TRBV12-4|TRBD1|many|TRBJ2-7
CASSLGQGLEEQYF
TGTGCCAGCAGTCTCGGACAGGGGCTTGAAGAGCAGTACTTC
>TRBV5-4|TRBD2|.|TRBJ2-3
CASSPGSGTATDTQYF
TGTGCCAGCAGCCCCGGAAGCGGGACGGCTACAGATACGCAGTATTTT
>TRBV10-3|.|.|TRBJ1-4
CATTERGLNEKLFF
TGTGCCACGACGGAACGGGGCCTTAATGAAAAACTGTTTTTT
>TRBV12-3/TRBV12-4|TRBD2|many|TRBJ2-7
CASRPTSGGGAYEQYF
TGTGCCAGCAGGCCTACTAGCGGGGGGGGGGCCTACGAGCAGTACTTC
>TRBV2|.|few|TRBJ2-2
CASTQKAGGTGELFF
TGTGCCAGCACTCAGAAAGCAGGGGGGACCGGGGAGCTGTTTTTT
>TRBV11-3|.|once|TRBJ2-1
CASSLAGTYSYEQFF
TGTGCCAGCAGCTTAGCCGGGACTTACTCCTATGAGCAGTTCTTC
>TRBV4-1|.|many|TRBJ1-1
CASSQGASLGTEAFF
TGCGCCAGCAGCCAAGGGGCTAGCCTGGGCACTGAAGCTTTCTTT
>TRBV27|TRBD2|.|TRBJ2-1
CASSFSTSGRSPYNEQFF
TGTGCCAGCAGTTTCTCGACTAGCGGGAGGAGTCCCTACAATGAGCAGTTCTTC